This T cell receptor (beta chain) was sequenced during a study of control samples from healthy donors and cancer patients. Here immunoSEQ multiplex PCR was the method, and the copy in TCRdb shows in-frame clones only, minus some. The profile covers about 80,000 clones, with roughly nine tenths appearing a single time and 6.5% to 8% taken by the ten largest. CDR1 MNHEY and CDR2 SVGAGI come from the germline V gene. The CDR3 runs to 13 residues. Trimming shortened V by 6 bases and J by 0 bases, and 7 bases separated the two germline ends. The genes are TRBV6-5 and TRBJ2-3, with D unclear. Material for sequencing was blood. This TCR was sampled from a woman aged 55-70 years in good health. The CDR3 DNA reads TGTGCCAGCAGGAGCCTTAGCACAGATACGCAGTATTTT. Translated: CASRSLSTDTQYF.